A selection of T cell receptor beta chains follows, all from one sample in a study of T cell responses to AZD1222 COVID-19 vaccine. Only in-frame clones appear in the TCRdb table, and some are missing; sequencing was by immunoSEQ multiplex PCR. The profile shows 80,000 to 90,000 clones, 92% of them singletons. Sequencing used peripheral blood, obtained on day 0 of AZD1222 vaccination. The receptors come from an adult in good health. CDR3s include the opening cysteine and the closing phenylalanine or tryptophan. The D gene is left open where the match is weak. For some rows the clone size is stated as once, few or many, or as a class when expanded; others skip it.

d_call: NA
v_call: TRBV7-9
cdr3_length: 15
clone_size: NA
j_call: TRBJ1-3
cdr3_aa: CASSLNRSSGNTIYF
cdr3_nt: TGTGCCAGCAGCTTAAACAGGAGCTCTGGAAACACCATATATTTT

d_call: NA
v_call: TRBV3-1/TRBV3-2
cdr3_length: 12
clone_size: NA
j_call: TRBJ2-1
cdr3_aa: CASSQERGEQFF
cdr3_nt: TGTGCCAGCAGCCAAGAGCGAGGGGAGCAGTTCTTC

d_call: NA
v_call: TRBV12-5
cdr3_length: 12
clone_size: NA
j_call: TRBJ1-1
cdr3_aa: CASGYENTEAFF
cdr3_nt: TGTGCTAGTGGGTACGAGAACACTGAAGCTTTCTTT

d_call: NA
v_call: TRBV28
cdr3_length: 17
clone_size: NA
j_call: TRBJ2-2
cdr3_aa: CASSLRKSRLSSGELFF
cdr3_nt: TGTGCCAGCAGTTTACGAAAGAGCAGGCTGTCGTCCGGGGAGCTGTTTTTT

d_call: NA
v_call: TRBV11-2
cdr3_length: 15
clone_size: NA
j_call: TRBJ2-3
cdr3_aa: CASTQNPSGQDTQYF
cdr3_nt: TGTGCCAGCACCCAAAACCCCAGCGGGCAAGATACGCAGTATTTT

d_call: TRBD1
v_call: TRBV9
cdr3_length: 15
clone_size: NA
j_call: TRBJ2-5
cdr3_aa: CASSVDTGGGETQYF
cdr3_nt: TGTGCCAGCAGCGTAGATACAGGGGGCGGTGAGACCCAGTACTTC

d_call: NA
v_call: TRBV6-2/TRBV6-3
cdr3_length: 13
clone_size: NA
j_call: TRBJ2-7
cdr3_aa: CASSGGQTYEQYF
cdr3_nt: TGTGCCAGCAGTGGCGGACAGACCTACGAGCAGTACTTC

d_call: TRBD2
v_call: TRBV7-3
cdr3_length: 17
clone_size: once
j_call: TRBJ2-5
cdr3_aa: CASSPFASGAVQETQYF
cdr3_nt: TGTGCCAGCAGCCCTTTCGCTAGCGGGGCGGTCCAAGAGACCCAGTACTTC

d_call: TRBD2
v_call: TRBV28
cdr3_length: 14
clone_size: NA
j_call: TRBJ2-5
cdr3_aa: CASRDESGSFTLHF
cdr3_nt: TGTGCCAGCAGGGATGAAAGCGGGAGCTTTACGCTACACTTC

d_call: NA
v_call: TRBV11-2
cdr3_length: 14
clone_size: NA
j_call: TRBJ2-2
cdr3_aa: CASSLSGLSGELFF
cdr3_nt: TGTGCCAGCAGCTTATCAGGCCTGTCCGGGGAGCTGTTTTTT

d_call: TRBD2
v_call: TRBV5-1
cdr3_length: 14
clone_size: NA
j_call: TRBJ2-7
cdr3_aa: CASSSSGSTYEQYF
cdr3_nt: TGCGCCAGCAGCAGTAGCGGGTCTACCTACGAGCAGTACTTC

d_call: NA
v_call: TRBV9
cdr3_length: 12
clone_size: NA
j_call: TRBJ2-3
cdr3_aa: CASSPDPNTQYF
cdr3_nt: TGTGCCAGCAGCCCGGACCCCAATACGCAGTATTTT

d_call: NA
v_call: TRBV27
cdr3_length: 16
clone_size: NA
j_call: TRBJ2-1
cdr3_aa: CASSLLGTKAYNEQFF
cdr3_nt: TGTGCCAGCAGTCTACTCGGGACAAAGGCCTACAATGAGCAGTTCTTC

d_call: NA
v_call: TRBV19
cdr3_length: 15
clone_size: NA
j_call: TRBJ1-5
cdr3_aa: CASSMSPGSNQPQHF
cdr3_nt: TGTGCCAGTAGTATGTCGCCCGGTAGCAATCAGCCCCAGCATTTT

d_call: NA
v_call: TRBV27
cdr3_length: 17
clone_size: NA
j_call: TRBJ2-6
cdr3_aa: CASSLSYSSSGANVLTF
cdr3_nt: TGTGCCAGCAGTTTATCGTATAGTAGCTCTGGGGCCAACGTCCTGACTTTC

d_call: NA
v_call: TRBV9
cdr3_length: 14
clone_size: NA
j_call: TRBJ2-7
cdr3_aa: CASSVETASYEQYF
cdr3_nt: TGTGCCAGCAGCGTGGAGACAGCATCCTACGAGCAGTACTTC

d_call: NA
v_call: TRBV27
cdr3_length: 13
clone_size: NA
j_call: TRBJ1-2
cdr3_aa: CASSLTGDYGYTF
cdr3_nt: TGTGCCAGCAGTTTAACTGGAGACTATGGCTACACCTTC

d_call: NA
v_call: TRBV19
cdr3_length: 14
clone_size: NA
j_call: TRBJ2-2
cdr3_aa: CASSISFGNGELFF
cdr3_nt: TGTGCCAGTAGTATTTCGTTCGGTAACGGGGAGCTGTTTTTT

d_call: TRBD2
v_call: TRBV11-2
cdr3_length: 15
clone_size: NA
j_call: TRBJ2-1
cdr3_aa: CASSGPILAVDEQFF
cdr3_nt: TGTGCCAGCAGCGGGCCCATTCTAGCGGTCGATGAGCAGTTCTTC

d_call: NA
v_call: TRBV28
cdr3_length: 12
clone_size: NA
j_call: TRBJ1-1
cdr3_aa: CATKSMNTEAFF
cdr3_nt: TGTGCCACCAAATCGATGAACACTGAAGCTTTCTTT

d_call: NA
v_call: TRBV4-1
cdr3_length: 16
clone_size: NA
j_call: TRBJ2-7
cdr3_aa: CASSQEVSGRAYEQYF
cdr3_nt: TGCGCCAGCAGCCAAGAAGTGTCAGGTAGGGCCTACGAGCAGTACTTC

d_call: NA
v_call: TRBV6-5
cdr3_length: 15
clone_size: NA
j_call: TRBJ2-7
cdr3_aa: CASSRPSTGAYEQYF
cdr3_nt: TGTGCCAGCAGCCGCCCTTCGACAGGAGCCTACGAGCAGTACTTC

d_call: NA
v_call: TRBV6-2/TRBV6-3
cdr3_length: 13
clone_size: NA
j_call: TRBJ2-1
cdr3_aa: CASSSTSHNEQFF
cdr3_nt: TGTGCCAGCAGCTCCACTTCCCACAATGAGCAGTTCTTC

d_call: TRBD2
v_call: TRBV9
cdr3_length: 16
clone_size: NA
j_call: TRBJ2-2
cdr3_aa: CASSVDPGGGTGELFF
cdr3_nt: TGTGCCAGCAGCGTAGATCCGGGAGGGGGCACCGGGGAGCTGTTTTTT

d_call: NA
v_call: TRBV10-3
cdr3_length: 14
clone_size: once
j_call: TRBJ1-6
cdr3_aa: CAISVGLHNSPLHF
cdr3_nt: TGTGCCATCAGTGTGGGACTGCATAATTCACCCCTCCACTTT

d_call: NA
v_call: TRBV6-5
cdr3_length: 13
clone_size: once
j_call: TRBJ2-5
cdr3_aa: CASSPPLGETQYF
cdr3_nt: TGTGCCAGCAGTCCACCGTTAGGGGAGACCCAGTACTTC

d_call: NA
v_call: TRBV6-4
cdr3_length: 13
clone_size: once
j_call: TRBJ2-3
cdr3_aa: CASRDPGTDTQYF
cdr3_nt: TGTGCCAGCAGGGACCCTGGCACAGATACGCAGTATTTT

d_call: TRBD1
v_call: TRBV9
cdr3_length: 12
clone_size: NA
j_call: TRBJ1-1
cdr3_aa: CASSAPGQLAFF
cdr3_nt: TGTGCCAGCAGCGCGCCGGGACAGTTGGCTTTCTTT

d_call: TRBD2
v_call: TRBV15
cdr3_length: 18
clone_size: NA
j_call: TRBJ2-1
cdr3_aa: CATSRSTSGTSGRGEQFF
cdr3_nt: TGTGCCACCAGCAGGAGTACTTCCGGGACTAGCGGTCGGGGTGAGCAGTTCTTC

d_call: NA
v_call: TRBV19
cdr3_length: 13
clone_size: NA
j_call: TRBJ2-1
cdr3_aa: CASTARTLDEQFF
cdr3_nt: TGTGCCAGTACCGCCAGGACTCTAGATGAGCAGTTCTTC

d_call: TRBD1
v_call: TRBV7-9
cdr3_length: 15
clone_size: NA
j_call: TRBJ1-4
cdr3_aa: CASSLDVAGGEKLFF
cdr3_nt: TGTGCCAGCAGCTTAGATGTGGCAGGGGGCGAAAAACTGTTTTTT

d_call: NA
v_call: TRBV5-1
cdr3_length: 15
clone_size: once
j_call: TRBJ1-1
cdr3_aa: CASSLTPSRGTEAFF
cdr3_nt: TGCGCCAGCAGCTTGACCCCATCGAGGGGCACTGAAGCTTTCTTT

d_call: NA
v_call: TRBV28
cdr3_length: 17
clone_size: NA
j_call: TRBJ2-1
cdr3_aa: CASRSPPGQRLGNEQFF
cdr3_nt: TGTGCCAGCAGGTCACCGCCGGGACAAAGACTTGGCAATGAGCAGTTCTTC

d_call: NA
v_call: TRBV5-4
cdr3_length: 11
clone_size: NA
j_call: TRBJ2-1
cdr3_aa: CAYSSYNEQFF
cdr3_nt: TGCGCTTATAGCTCCTACAATGAGCAGTTCTTC

d_call: NA
v_call: TRBV12-3/TRBV12-4
cdr3_length: 13
clone_size: NA
j_call: TRBJ2-5
cdr3_aa: CASSLWNQETQYF
cdr3_nt: TGTGCCAGCAGTTTGTGGAACCAAGAGACCCAGTACTTC

d_call: NA
v_call: TRBV28
cdr3_length: 12
clone_size: NA
j_call: TRBJ2-7
cdr3_aa: CASSSSLYEQYF
cdr3_nt: TGTGCCAGCAGTTCCAGCCTCTACGAGCAGTACTTC

d_call: TRBD1
v_call: TRBV7-2
cdr3_length: 15
clone_size: NA
j_call: TRBJ1-3
cdr3_aa: CASSSHRQGRNTIYF
cdr3_nt: TGTGCCAGCAGCTCCCATCGACAGGGGAGAAACACCATATATTTT

d_call: NA
v_call: TRBV4-1
cdr3_length: 16
clone_size: NA
j_call: TRBJ1-1
cdr3_aa: CASSQVSLQLNTEAFF
cdr3_nt: TGCGCCAGCAGCCAAGTTTCCCTGCAGTTGAACACTGAAGCTTTCTTT

d_call: NA
v_call: TRBV6-5
cdr3_length: 14
clone_size: NA
j_call: TRBJ1-5
cdr3_aa: CASRKGISNQPQHF
cdr3_nt: TGTGCCAGCAGAAAGGGGATAAGCAATCAGCCCCAGCATTTT

d_call: NA
v_call: TRBV7-6
cdr3_length: 15
clone_size: NA
j_call: TRBJ2-1
cdr3_aa: CASSLSRSSYNEQFF
cdr3_nt: TGTGCCAGCAGCTTATCACGGAGCTCCTACAATGAGCAGTTCTTC

d_call: TRBD2
v_call: TRBV18
cdr3_length: 16
clone_size: NA
j_call: TRBJ2-7
cdr3_aa: CASSPQLAGGRYEQYF
cdr3_nt: TGTGCCAGCTCACCACAATTGGCGGGAGGTCGCTACGAGCAGTACTTC

d_call: TRBD1
v_call: TRBV28
cdr3_length: 15
clone_size: NA
j_call: TRBJ2-5
cdr3_aa: CASTIRDRVSETQYF
cdr3_nt: TGTGCCAGCACCATTCGGGACAGGGTATCAGAGACCCAGTACTTC

d_call: NA
v_call: TRBV7-9
cdr3_length: 14
clone_size: NA
j_call: TRBJ2-5
cdr3_aa: CASSFGQTGGTQYF
cdr3_nt: TGTGCCAGCAGCTTTGGGCAAACCGGGGGGACCCAGTACTTC

d_call: NA
v_call: TRBV12-5
cdr3_length: 12
clone_size: NA
j_call: TRBJ2-2
cdr3_aa: CASGSETGELFF
cdr3_nt: TGTGCTAGTGGTTCCGAAACCGGGGAGCTGTTTTTT